What follows are 21 T cell receptor beta chains derived from one specimen sequenced in a study of high-grade serous ovarian cancer treatment subgroups. Tumor samples were taken before definitive surgery or chemotherapy. Assay: immunoSEQ multiplex PCR; the TCRdb copy retains only in-frame clones and omits some. The sample records some 4,400 clones, roughly three quarters being singletons. The sequencing sample was made of tumor tissue. All receptors derive from a human donor with high-grade serous ovarian cancer.

This chain links TRBV7-9 with TRBJ1-6; a weak D match, TRBD1 (5 bases). Germline CDR1 reads SEHNR; CDR2 reads FQNEAQ (reference sequence). V dropped 1 base and J dropped 7 bases, with 5 bases sitting between them. This CDR3 contains 13 residues. The CDR3 loop is CASSLGQNSPLHF. CDR3 nucleotides: TGTGCCAGCAGCTTAGGACAGAATTCACCCCTCCACTTT.

This sequence joins TRBV29-1 and TRBJ1-3; TRBD1 is a possible D gene (5 bases). This CDR3 is built from 13 residues. Trimming took off 4 bases at V and 4 bases at J, with 11 bases between the two ends. The germline CDR1 and CDR2 sequences are SQVTM and ANQGSEA. The CDR3 DNA follows: TGCAGCGTTGTGCCCGGGGCCGGAAACACCATATATTTT. This encodes CSVVPGAGNTIYF.

This clone is judged medium-sized. The V call is TRBV29-1, the J call TRBJ1-2, with D possibly being TRBD1 (6 bases). The V end was cut by 3 bases, the J end by 0 bases, with 17 bases between. This CDR3 is 16 amino acids long. Per the germline V gene, CDR1 is SQVTM and CDR2 is ANQGSEA. DNA for the CDR3: TGCAGCGTTGATATGGGGGCAGGCCGAACTAACTATGGCTACACCTTC. Its protein is CSVDMGAGRTNYGYTF.

The rearrangement uses TRBV29-1 and TRBJ1-2; possible D gene TRBD1, 5 bases. Trimming shortened V by 8 bases and J by 4 bases, and 14 bases separated the two germline ends. CDR3 length: 12 amino acids. Germline CDR1 and CDR2: SQVTM and ANQGSEA. CDR3 in DNA: TGCAGCTCCCTTCAGGGTGTCTATGGCTACACCTTC. Translated: CSSLQGVYGYTF.

The chain uses TRBV7-2 and TRBJ1-1, with D tentatively TRBD1 (5 bases). The CDR3 runs to 14 residues. From germline, CDR1 is SGHTA and CDR2 FQGNSA. The ends were cut back, 4 bases at V and 0 bases at J, with 9 bases in the middle. DNA of the CDR3: TGTGCCAGCAGCTCCCTGGGGCTGAACACTGAAGCTTTCTTT. Its translation: CASSSLGLNTEAFF.

The table lists this clone with a few counts. The rearrangement uses TRBV5-5 and TRBJ2-2, with 14 positions matching TRBD2. This CDR3 region has 19 residues. Trimming removed 5 bases from V and 2 bases from J; junction bases left unmatched: 11. Germline V gene lookup returns CDR1 SGHKS and CDR2 YYEKEE (reference sequence). CDR3 DNA: TGTGCCAGCAGGACTAACCCGACTAGCGGGGGGGCCAACACCGGGGAGCTGTTTTTT. Protein product: CASRTNPTSGGANTGELFF. Variable domain in full (rest from reference TRBV5-5 and TRBJ2-2): DAGVTQSPTHLIKTRGQQVTLRCSPISGHKSVSWYQQVLGQGPQFIFQYYEKEERGRGNFPDRFSARQFPNYSSELNVNALLLGDSALYLCASRTNPTSGGANTGELFFGEGSRLTVL.

The chain carries TRBV19 and TRBJ2-7; D may be TRBD1 (6 bases). Trimming took 5 bases from V and 3 from J, leaving 14 bases between them. CDR1 is LNHDA and CDR2 is SQIVND in the germline V gene (reference sequence). This CDR3 region has 14 residues. The CDR3 sequence: CASSPTGHYYEQYF. In nucleotides, the CDR3 is TGTGCCAGTAGTCCCACGGGACACTACTACGAGCAGTACTTC.

V is TRBV10-3 and J is TRBJ1-1; 7 nucleotides line up with TRBD1. Germline V gene sequence: CDR1 ENHRY, CDR2 SYGVKD. This CDR3 is 18 amino acids long. V lost 4 bases, J lost 6 bases, and 20 bases stayed unmatched. CDR3 sequence reads: CAISATGAPIFQGPEAFF. CDR3 sequence (DNA): TGTGCCATCAGTGCTACAGGGGCCCCAATATTTCAAGGTCCTGAAGCTTTCTTT.

This clone was detected only a few times. V gene TRBV4-3 combines with J gene TRBJ1-4; D is ambiguous. The germline gives CDR1 LGHNA, CDR2 YSLEER. V was cut by 1 base and J by 6 bases, with 18 bases left in between. The CDR3 is 17 amino acids. For the CDR3, the DNA is TGCGCCAGCAGCCAAGTCAGTTATCCGGCAGATGATGAAAAACTGTTTTTT. This codes for CASSQVSYPADDEKLFF.

This chain connects TRBV30 to TRBJ2-3, with D maybe TRBD1 (5 bases). Germline V gene sequence: CDR1 GTSNPN, CDR2 SVGIG (reference sequence). The CDR3 totals 12 residues. Trimming removed 0 bases from V and 8 bases from J, with 9 bases in between. This CDR3 is CAWSVRGGTQYF. CDR3 bases: TGTGCCTGGAGTGTAAGGGGCGGTACGCAGTATTTT.

The genes are TRBV6-6 and TRBJ2-4; D is uncertain. The CDR3 has 13 residues. Germline V gives CDR1 MNHNY, CDR2 SVGAGI (reference sequence). Trimming stripped 0 bases from V and 5 bases from J, with 5 bases between. The CDR3 sequence is CASSYSKENIQYF. Here the CDR3 DNA reads TGTGCCAGCAGTTACTCGAAGGAAAACATTCAGTACTTC.

This rearrangement joins TRBV6-6 to TRBJ1-1; TRBD1 is a possible D gene (5 bases). Per the germline V gene, CDR1 is MNHNY and CDR2 is SVGAGI (reference sequence). The V and J ends lost 5 bases and 0 bases respectively, with 10 bases between them. The CDR3 runs 14 residues. The CDR3 region has the DNA TGTGCCAGCAGTAGACAGAGAATGAACACTGAAGCTTTCTTT. Its protein is CASSRQRMNTEAFF.

The chain couples TRBV5-3 to TRBJ1-3; no reliable D call. TRBV5-3 is assigned to the ORF class and has an uncertain function. The CDR3 runs 15 residues. Deletions cut 0 bases from V and 4 bases from J, with 11 bases between. As DNA, the CDR3 is TGTGCCAGAAGCTTGGTCATTTTCCCCGGAAACACCATATATTTT. It is translated as CARSLVIFPGNTIYF.

The V and J genes are TRBV6-5 and TRBJ1-5; possible D gene TRBD1, 5 bases. V gave up 2 bases and J gave up 6 bases, with 8 bases separating them. Germline CDR1 and CDR2: MNHEY and SVGAGI. The CDR3 consists of 13 residues. The CDR3 DNA is TGTGCCAGCAGTTACCGGGACCCTCAGCCCCAGCATTTT. Translated, it gives CASSYRDPQPQHF.

This clone was seen more than once but under ten times. This chain links TRBV6-7 with TRBJ1-5, with unresolved D. TRBV6-7 qualifies as an ORF whose function is uncertain. The V and J ends lost 4 bases and 2 bases respectively, with 15 bases between them. This CDR3 has 16 residues. The CDR3 reads CASSSGFLEGNQPQHF. The CDR3 DNA sequence: TGTGCCAGCAGTTCCGGCTTCTTAGAGGGCAATCAGCCCCAGCATTTT.

This chain uses TRBV7-9 with TRBJ1-1; the D gene is possibly TRBD1 (6 bases). Looked up from germline, CDR1 is SEHNR and CDR2 is FQNEAQ (reference sequence). CDR3 length: 12 amino acids. Between the trimmed V and J ends, which lost 7 bases and 5 bases, there was a span of 11 bases. For the CDR3, the DNA is TGTGCCAGCAACGTCGACAGGACTGAAGCTTTCTTT. It encodes CASNVDRTEAFF.

This sequence joins TRBV6-6 and TRBJ2-3; 10 nucleotides align to TRBD2. The CDR3 is 14 residues long. The germline gives CDR1 MNHNY, CDR2 SVGAGI (reference sequence). With 4 bases clipped from V and 9 bases from J, the junction kept 7 bases outside the gene matches. CDR3 in amino acids: CASSWSGGAGTQYF. The CDR3 bases are TGTGCCAGCAGTTGGAGCGGGGGGGCCGGAACGCAGTATTTT.

In this sample, this clone turned up a few times. The chain has TRBV9 and TRBJ1-6; D is uncertain. Looked up from germline, CDR1 is SGDLS and CDR2 is YYNGEE. V gave up 1 base and J gave up 12 bases, with 8 bases separating them. The CDR3 runs 12 residues. This CDR3 is CASSVWSGPLHF. For the CDR3, the DNA is TGTGCCAGCAGCGTATGGTCAGGACCCCTCCACTTT. The full variable domain, completed using reference TRBV9 and TRBJ1-6, is DSGVTQTPKHLITATGQRVTLRCSPRSGDLSVYWYQQSLDQGLQFLIQYYNGEERAKGNILERFSAQQFPDLHSELNLSSLELGDSALYFCASSVWSGPLHFGNGTRLTVT.

This clone came up a few times. The chain employs TRBV4-2 and TRBJ1-1; D is unclear. From germline, CDR1 is LGHNA and CDR2 YNFKEQ. Trimming removed 4 bases at V and 3 bases at J, with 12 bases between. The CDR3 consists of 14 residues. DNA for the CDR3: TGTGCCAGCAGCCCCCGGCCGACGGACACTGAAGCTTTCTTT. It specifies CASSPRPTDTEAFF.

By frequency in the sample, this clone is large. The chain joins TRBV19 to TRBJ1-2; possible D gene TRBD1, 6 bases. CDR3 length: 14 amino acids. The V end was cut by 6 bases, the J end by 4 bases, with 15 bases between. Germline V gene data show CDR1 as LNHDA and CDR2 as SQIVND (reference sequence). CDR3 bases: TGTGCCAGTAGCCAAATCGGACAGATCTATGGCTACACCTTC. Translating it yields CASSQIGQIYGYTF.

The chain joins TRBV10-3 to TRBJ1-2; possible D gene TRBD1, 6 bases. V lost 3 bases and J lost 2, with 7 bases in between. Germline values: CDR1 ENHRY, CDR2 SYGVKD. The CDR3 has 13 residues. DNA of the CDR3: TGTGCCATCAGTGAAAGGGGGAACTATGGCTACACCTTC. Translation: CAISERGNYGYTF.